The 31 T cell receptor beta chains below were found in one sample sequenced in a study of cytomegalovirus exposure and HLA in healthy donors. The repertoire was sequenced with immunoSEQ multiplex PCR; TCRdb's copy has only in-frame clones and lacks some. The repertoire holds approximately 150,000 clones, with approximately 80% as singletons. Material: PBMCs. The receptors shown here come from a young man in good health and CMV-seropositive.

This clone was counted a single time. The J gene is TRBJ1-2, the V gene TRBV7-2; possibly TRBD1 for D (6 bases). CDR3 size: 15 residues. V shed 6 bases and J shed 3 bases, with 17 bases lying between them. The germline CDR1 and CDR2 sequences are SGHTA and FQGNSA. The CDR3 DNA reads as TGTGCCAGCAGATTCACAGGGAACTGGGACTATGGCTACACCTTC. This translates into CASRFTGNWDYGYTF.

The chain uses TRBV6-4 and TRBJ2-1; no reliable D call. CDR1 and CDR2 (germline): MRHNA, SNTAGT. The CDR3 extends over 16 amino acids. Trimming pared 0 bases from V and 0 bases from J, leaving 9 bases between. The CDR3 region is CASSDSKRNSYNEQFF. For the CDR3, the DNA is TGTGCCAGCAGTGACTCGAAGAGAAACTCCTACAATGAGCAGTTCTTC.

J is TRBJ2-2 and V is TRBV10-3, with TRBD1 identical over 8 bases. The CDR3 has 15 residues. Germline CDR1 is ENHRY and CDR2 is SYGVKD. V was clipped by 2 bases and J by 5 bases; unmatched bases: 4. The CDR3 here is CAISEADRETGELFF. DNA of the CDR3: TGTGCCATCAGTGAGGCGGACAGGGAGACCGGGGAGCTGTTTTTT.

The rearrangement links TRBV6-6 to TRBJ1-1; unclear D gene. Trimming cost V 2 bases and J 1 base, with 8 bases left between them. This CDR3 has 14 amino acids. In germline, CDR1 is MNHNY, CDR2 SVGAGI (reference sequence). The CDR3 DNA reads TGTGCCAGCAGTTACGCCGACAAGAACACTGAAGCTTTCTTT. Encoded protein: CASSYADKNTEAFF.

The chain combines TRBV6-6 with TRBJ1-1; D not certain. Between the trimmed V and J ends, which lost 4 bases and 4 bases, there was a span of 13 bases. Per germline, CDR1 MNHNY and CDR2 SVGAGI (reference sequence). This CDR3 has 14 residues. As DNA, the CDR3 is TGTGCCAGCAGTTCCTTAACAGTGGGCACTGAAGCTTTCTTT. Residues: CASSSLTVGTEAFF.

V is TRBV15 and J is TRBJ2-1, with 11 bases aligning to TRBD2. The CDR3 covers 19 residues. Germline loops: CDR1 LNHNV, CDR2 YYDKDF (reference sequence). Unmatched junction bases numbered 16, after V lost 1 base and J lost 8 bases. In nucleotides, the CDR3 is TGTGCCACCAGCAGAGCGCCCATTCAGGTAGCGGGGGGGATCTATGAGCAGTTCTTC. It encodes CATSRAPIQVAGGIYEQFF.

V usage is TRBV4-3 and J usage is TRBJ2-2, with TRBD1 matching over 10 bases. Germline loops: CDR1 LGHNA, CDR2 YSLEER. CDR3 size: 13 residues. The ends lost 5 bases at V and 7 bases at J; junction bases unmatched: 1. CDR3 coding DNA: TGCGCCAGCAGCTGGACAGGGGGCGGGGAGCTGTTTTTT. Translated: CASSWTGGGELFF.

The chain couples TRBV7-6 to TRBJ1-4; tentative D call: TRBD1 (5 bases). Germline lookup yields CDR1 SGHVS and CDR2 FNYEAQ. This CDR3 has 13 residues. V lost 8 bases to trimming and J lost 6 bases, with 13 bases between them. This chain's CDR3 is CASSQGVDEKLFF. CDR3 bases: TGTGCCAGCTCTCAAGGGGTTGATGAAAAACTGTTTTTT.

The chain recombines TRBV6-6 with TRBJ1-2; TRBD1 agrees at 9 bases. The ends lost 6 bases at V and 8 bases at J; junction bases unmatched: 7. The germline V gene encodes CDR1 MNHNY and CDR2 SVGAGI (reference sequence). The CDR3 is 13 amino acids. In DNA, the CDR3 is TGTGCCAGCAGCCTTGGACAGGGGAACGGCTACACCTTC. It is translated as CASSLGQGNGYTF.

Here the CDR3 DNA reads TGTGCCAGCAGCTTACTACTGCGGGGGGGTGGCGGGGAGCTGTTTTTT. As protein: CASSLLLRGGGGELFF. This sequence joins TRBV7-2 and TRBJ2-2; 9 nucleotides line up with TRBD2. Trimming cost V 2 bases and J 7 bases; bases outside gene matches: 8. Germline CDR1 SGHTA, CDR2 FQGNSA. The CDR3 covers 16 residues.

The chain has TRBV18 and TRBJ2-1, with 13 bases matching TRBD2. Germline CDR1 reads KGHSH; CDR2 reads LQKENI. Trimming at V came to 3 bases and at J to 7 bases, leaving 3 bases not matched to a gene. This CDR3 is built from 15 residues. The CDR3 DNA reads TGTGCCAGCTCACCGACTAGCGGGGGGATGAATGAGCAGTTCTTC. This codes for CASSPTSGGMNEQFF.

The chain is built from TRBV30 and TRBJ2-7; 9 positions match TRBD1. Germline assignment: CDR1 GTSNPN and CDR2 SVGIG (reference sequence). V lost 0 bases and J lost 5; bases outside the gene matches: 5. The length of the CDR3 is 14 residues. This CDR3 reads CAWSVGTGIHEQYF. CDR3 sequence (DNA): TGTGCCTGGAGTGTAGGGACAGGGATCCACGAGCAGTACTTC. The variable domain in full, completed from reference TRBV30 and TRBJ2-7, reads SQTIHQWPATLVQPVGSPLSLECTVEGTSNPNLYWYRQAAGRGLQLLFYSVGIGQISSEVPQNLSASRPQDRQFILSSKKLLLSDSGFYLCAWSVGTGIHEQYFGPGTRLTVT.

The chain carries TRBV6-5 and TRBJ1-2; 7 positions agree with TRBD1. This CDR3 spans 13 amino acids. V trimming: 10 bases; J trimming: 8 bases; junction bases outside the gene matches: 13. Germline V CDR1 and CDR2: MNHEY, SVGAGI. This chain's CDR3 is CATTTGNIRGYTF. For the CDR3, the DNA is TGTGCCACCACGACAGGGAACATACGGGGCTACACCTTC.

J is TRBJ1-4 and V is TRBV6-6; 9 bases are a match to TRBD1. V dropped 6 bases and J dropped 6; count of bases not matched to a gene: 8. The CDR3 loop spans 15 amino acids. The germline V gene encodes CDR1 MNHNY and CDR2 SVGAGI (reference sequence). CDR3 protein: CASRRDRATYEKLFF. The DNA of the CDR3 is TGTGCCAGCAGACGGGACAGGGCCACTTATGAAAAACTGTTTTTT.

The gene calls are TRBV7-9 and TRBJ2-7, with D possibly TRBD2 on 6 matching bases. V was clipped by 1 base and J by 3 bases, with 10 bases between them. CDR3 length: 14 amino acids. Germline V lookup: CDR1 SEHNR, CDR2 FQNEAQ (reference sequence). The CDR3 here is CASSLGGTFYEQYF. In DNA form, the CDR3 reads TGTGCCAGCAGCTTAGGGGGGACTTTCTACGAGCAGTACTTC.

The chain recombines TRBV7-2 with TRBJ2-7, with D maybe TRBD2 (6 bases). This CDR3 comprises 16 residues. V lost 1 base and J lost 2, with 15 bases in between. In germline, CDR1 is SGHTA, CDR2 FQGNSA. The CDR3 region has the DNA TGTGCCAGCAGCTTAGTTACGGGAGCTCTTCCCTACGAGCAGTACTTC. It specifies CASSLVTGALPYEQYF.

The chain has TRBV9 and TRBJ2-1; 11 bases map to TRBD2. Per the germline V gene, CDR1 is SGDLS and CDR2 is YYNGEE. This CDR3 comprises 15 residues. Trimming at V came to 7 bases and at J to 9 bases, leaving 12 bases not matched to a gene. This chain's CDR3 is CASRGRGLAESEQFF. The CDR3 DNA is TGTGCCAGCCGAGGGCGGGGACTAGCGGAGAGTGAGCAGTTCTTC.

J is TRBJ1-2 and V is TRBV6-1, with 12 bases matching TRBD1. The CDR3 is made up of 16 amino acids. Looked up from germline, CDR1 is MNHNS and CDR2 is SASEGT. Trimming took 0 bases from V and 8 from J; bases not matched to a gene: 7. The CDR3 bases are TGTGCCAGCAGTGAAGCGCGGGGGACAGGGGGCGAAGGCTACACCTTC. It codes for CASSEARGTGGEGYTF.

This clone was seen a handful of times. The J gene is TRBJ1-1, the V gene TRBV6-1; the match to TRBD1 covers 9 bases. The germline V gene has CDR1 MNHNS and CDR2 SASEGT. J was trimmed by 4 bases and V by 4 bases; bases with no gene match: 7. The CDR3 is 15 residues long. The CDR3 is CASSGRTGESTEAFF. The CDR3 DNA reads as TGTGCCAGCAGTGGTCGGACAGGGGAAAGCACTGAAGCTTTCTTT.

As DNA, the CDR3 is TGTGCCACCGCCGGGACTAGCGTAACAGATACGCAGTATTTT. Its translation: CATAGTSVTDTQYF. The chain recombines TRBV2 with TRBJ2-3; TRBD2 aligns across 10 bases. Looked up from germline, CDR1 is SNHLY and CDR2 is FYNNEI. The CDR3 contains 14 residues. Germline trimming cut 10 bases from V and 3 bases from J; bases unmatched to any gene: 7.

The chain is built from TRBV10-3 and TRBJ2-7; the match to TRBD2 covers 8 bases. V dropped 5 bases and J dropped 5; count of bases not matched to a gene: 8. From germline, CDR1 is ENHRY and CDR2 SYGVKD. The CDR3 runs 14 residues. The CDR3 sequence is CAISPGLEGNEQYF. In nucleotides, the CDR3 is TGTGCCATCAGTCCGGGACTAGAGGGTAACGAGCAGTACTTC.

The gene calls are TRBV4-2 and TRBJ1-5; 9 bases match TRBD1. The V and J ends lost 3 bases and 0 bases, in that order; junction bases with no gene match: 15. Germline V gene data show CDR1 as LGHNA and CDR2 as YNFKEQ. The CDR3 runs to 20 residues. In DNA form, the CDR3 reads TGTGCCAGCAGCCACCCCACGGGACAGGGAACCCTTTATAGCAATCAGCCCCAGCATTTT. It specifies CASSHPTGQGTLYSNQPQHF.

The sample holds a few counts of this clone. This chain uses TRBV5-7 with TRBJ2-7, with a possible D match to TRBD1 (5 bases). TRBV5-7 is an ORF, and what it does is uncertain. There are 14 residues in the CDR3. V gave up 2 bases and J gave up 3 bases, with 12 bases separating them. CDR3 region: CASSFRDSHYEQYF. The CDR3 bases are TGTGCCAGCAGCTTCCGCGACAGTCACTACGAGCAGTACTTC.

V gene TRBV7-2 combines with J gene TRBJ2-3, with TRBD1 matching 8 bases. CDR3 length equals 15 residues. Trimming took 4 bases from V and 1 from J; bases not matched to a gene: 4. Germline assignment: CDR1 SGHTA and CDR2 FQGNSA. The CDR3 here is CASSSGQGGTDTQYF. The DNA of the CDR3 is TGTGCCAGCAGCTCAGGACAGGGCGGCACAGATACGCAGTATTTT. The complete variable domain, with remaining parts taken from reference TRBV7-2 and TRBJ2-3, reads GAGVSQSPSNKVTEKGKDVELRCDPISGHTALYWYRQSLGQGLEFLIYFQGNSAPDKSGLPSDRFSAERTGGSVSTLTIQRTQQEDSAVYLCASSSGQGGTDTQYFGPGTRLTVL.

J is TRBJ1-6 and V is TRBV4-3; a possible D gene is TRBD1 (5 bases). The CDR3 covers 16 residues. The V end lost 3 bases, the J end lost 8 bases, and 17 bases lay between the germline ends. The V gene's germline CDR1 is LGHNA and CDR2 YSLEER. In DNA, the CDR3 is TGCGCCAGCAGCCAGATTCATCGGGGGGACTATTCACCCCTCCACTTT. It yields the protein CASSQIHRGDYSPLHF.

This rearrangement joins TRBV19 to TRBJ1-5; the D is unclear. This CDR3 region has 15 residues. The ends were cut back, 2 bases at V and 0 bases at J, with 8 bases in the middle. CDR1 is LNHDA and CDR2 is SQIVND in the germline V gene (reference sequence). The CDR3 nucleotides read TGTGCCAGTAGTATACGAGGCACTAGCAATCAGCCCCAGCATTTT. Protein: CASSIRGTSNQPQHF.

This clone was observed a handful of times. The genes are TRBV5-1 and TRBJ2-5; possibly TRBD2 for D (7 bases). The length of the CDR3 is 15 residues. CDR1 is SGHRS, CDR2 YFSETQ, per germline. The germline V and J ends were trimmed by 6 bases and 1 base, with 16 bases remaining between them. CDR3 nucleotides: TGCGCCAGCAAACCCAGGGGAGGGGTCCAAGAGACCCAGTACTTC. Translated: CASKPRGGVQETQYF. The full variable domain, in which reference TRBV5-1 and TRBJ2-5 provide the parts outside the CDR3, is KAGVTQTPRYLIKTRGQQVTLSCSPISGHRSVSWYQQTPGQGLQFLFEYFSETQRNKGNFPGRFSGRQFSNSRSEMNVSTLELGDSALYLCASKPRGGVQETQYFGPGTRLLVL.

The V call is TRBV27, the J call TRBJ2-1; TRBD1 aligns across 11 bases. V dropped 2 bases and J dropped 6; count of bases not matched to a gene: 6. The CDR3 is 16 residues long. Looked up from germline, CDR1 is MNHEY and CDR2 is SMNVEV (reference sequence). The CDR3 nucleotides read TGTGCCAGCAGTTTAATCGGACAGGGGGCGGGCAATGAGCAGTTCTTC. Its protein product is CASSLIGQGAGNEQFF.

As DNA, the CDR3 is TGTGCCTGGAGTGTACAGTCAGGGGACGGCTACACCTTC. It encodes CAWSVQSGDGYTF. This chain joins TRBV30 and TRBJ1-2; tentatively, D is TRBD1 (6 bases). Germline V gene data show CDR1 as GTSNPN and CDR2 as SVGIG (reference sequence). V was pared by 0 bases and J by 8 bases, with 13 bases between. This CDR3 has 13 amino acids.

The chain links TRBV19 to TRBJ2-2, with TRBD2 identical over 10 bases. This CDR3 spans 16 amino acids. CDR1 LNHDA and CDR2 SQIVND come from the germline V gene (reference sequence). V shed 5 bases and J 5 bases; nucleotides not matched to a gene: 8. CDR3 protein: CASSPRAGGHTGELFF. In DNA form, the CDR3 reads TGTGCCAGTAGTCCCCGAGCGGGGGGGCATACCGGGGAGCTGTTTTTT.

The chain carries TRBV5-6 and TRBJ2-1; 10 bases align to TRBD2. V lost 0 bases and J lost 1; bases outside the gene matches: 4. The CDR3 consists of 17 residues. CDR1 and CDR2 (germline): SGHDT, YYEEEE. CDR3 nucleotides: TGTGCCAGCAGCTTGGCGACTAGCGGGCGTTCCTACAATGAGCAGTTCTTC. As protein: CASSLATSGRSYNEQFF.